Below, one T cell receptor (beta chain) is given with its context. Its specificity is not known. This specimen belongs to a study of T-cell memory formation after mild COVID-19. Study results and limitations: A balance of CD4 and CD8 characterized clones contracting day 15 to 85, whereas later expanders leaned CD4+. Clones from the second wave (peaking day 37) had unconfirmed SARS-CoV-2 specificity. Some SARS-CoV-2-responding clones were already detected in memory before infection.

Using constant-segment primers, 5'RACE produced TCR alpha and TCR beta cDNA libraries carrying sample barcodes and UMIs. A single record per CDR3 protein comes from TCRdb applying MiXCR to the 5' RACE reads. The sample lists hundreds of thousands of distinct CDR3 sequences, 28% occurring once. The CDR3 loop spans 13 amino acids. Germline V gives CDR1 GTSNPN, CDR2 SVGIG (reference sequence). The J segment lost 5 bases and the V segment lost 8 bases, leaving 11 bases of the junction unmatched. The source of this sequence is an adult woman who had mild COVID-19 (a few samples of this study predate the infection). Cell type and time point are not known. The J gene is TRBJ2-7, the V gene TRBV30, with TRBD2 matching 8 bases. The source material was PBMCs or a T cell subset sorted from them (not recorded which). The DNA of the CDR3 is TGTGCCCACTCCCCGGCGGGGGGTGACGAGCAGTACTTC. Residues: CAHSPAGGDEQYF.